Listed here are 17 T cell receptor beta chains from one sample, sequenced in a study of blood T cell repertoires in COVID-19. Method: immunoSEQ multiplex PCR; TCRdb's copy keeps in-frame clones and lacks some. The sample holds fewer than 450,000 clones, 88% seen once. The sequenced material came from PBMCs or T cells enriched from blood (not recorded which). These receptor sequences come from a woman aged 18-29 years who had recovered from COVID-19.

This chain links TRBV30 with TRBJ2-3; TRBD1 matches 8 bases. There are 13 residues in the CDR3. Germline values: CDR1 GTSNPN, CDR2 SVGIG (reference sequence). Losses at the gene ends were 5 bases for V and 2 bases for J; bases not matched to a gene: 3. The CDR3 nucleotides read TGTGCCTGGGCAGGGGGCTCCACAGATACGCAGTATTTT. Encoded protein: CAWAGGSTDTQYF.

The chain recombines TRBV9 with TRBJ2-3; 8 bases are a match to TRBD2. The CDR3 length is 14 residues. J was trimmed by 4 bases and V by 3 bases; bases with no gene match: 4. Germline V lookup: CDR1 SGDLS, CDR2 YYNGEE. For the CDR3, the DNA is TGTGCCAGCAGCGCAGCGGGGGTACCAGATACGCAGTATTTT. Residues: CASSAAGVPDTQYF.

This clone came up a few times. The J gene is TRBJ1-6, the V gene TRBV27; D possibly corresponds to TRBD1 (6 bases). V gave up 7 bases and J gave up 7 bases, with 8 bases separating them. This CDR3 region has 12 residues. Germline V gene lookup returns CDR1 MNHEY and CDR2 SMNVEV (reference sequence). CDR3 in amino acids: CASTTGNSPLHF. DNA for the CDR3: TGTGCCAGCACGACAGGAAATTCACCCCTCCACTTT.

This chain joins TRBV7-9 and TRBJ2-7; 9 nucleotides align to TRBD1. Losses at the gene ends were 4 bases for V and 2 bases for J; bases not matched to a gene: 3. CDR3 size: 14 residues. The germline CDR1 and CDR2 sequences are SEHNR and FQNEAQ (reference sequence). The DNA for the CDR3 is TGTGCCAGCAGCTCCACAGGGGGCCCCTACGAGCAGTACTTC. It encodes CASSSTGGPYEQYF.

The J gene is TRBJ2-2, the V gene TRBV11-2; the match to TRBD1 covers 12 bases. This CDR3 has 17 residues. Germline V gives CDR1 SGHAT, CDR2 FQNNGV. Trimming removed 5 bases from V and 5 bases from J; junction bases left unmatched: 9. The CDR3 region is CASSARGTGGDTGELFF. In nucleotides, the CDR3 is TGTGCCAGCAGCGCCCGAGGGACAGGGGGCGATACCGGGGAGCTGTTTTTT.

The V and J genes are TRBV5-8 and TRBJ1-4; no firm D call. The CDR3 contains 13 residues. V lost 0 bases and J lost 10, with 10 bases in between. Germline lookup yields CDR1 SGHTS and CDR2 YDEGEE. The CDR3 protein is CASSLDPARKLFF. CDR3 nucleotide sequence: TGTGCCAGCAGCTTGGACCCGGCTAGAAAACTGTTTTTT.

This rearrangement joins TRBV5-4 to TRBJ2-7; 8 positions agree with TRBD2. This CDR3 has 14 residues. Unmatched junction bases numbered 6, after V lost 2 bases and J lost 5 bases. Germline CDR1 is SGHNT and CDR2 is YYREEE (reference sequence). CDR3 protein: CASSFRGGGDEQYF. The CDR3 bases are TGTGCCAGCAGCTTCCGGGGGGGCGGGGACGAGCAGTACTTC.

The chain couples TRBV5-4 to TRBJ1-1; D remains ambiguous. CDR1 SGHNT and CDR2 YYREEE come from the germline V gene (reference sequence). V lost 7 bases and J 4 bases, leaving 17 bases between the germline ends. The CDR3 is made up of 14 amino acids. CDR3 protein: CASANAPGSTEAFF. CDR3 sequence (DNA): TGTGCCAGCGCCAACGCCCCGGGGAGCACTGAAGCTTTCTTT.

The CDR3 here is CASSLVGAGETQYF. CDR3 nucleotide sequence: TGTGCCAGCAGCTTAGTAGGCGCGGGGGAGACCCAGTACTTC. The chain employs TRBV7-2 and TRBJ2-5; TRBD2 might be the D (6 bases). The germline V gene encodes CDR1 SGHTA and CDR2 FQGNSA. Trimming removed 1 base at V and 5 bases at J, with 11 bases between. The CDR3 runs 14 residues.

The genes are TRBV5-1 and TRBJ2-7, with 11 bases matching TRBD2. Looked up from germline, CDR1 is SGHRS and CDR2 is YFSETQ. CDR3 length equals 13 residues. The trim removed 5 bases at V and 6 bases at J, leaving 4 bases unmatched. CDR3 in DNA: TGCGCCAGCAGGGATAGCGGGGGGGCCGAGCAGTACTTC. Encoded protein: CASRDSGGAEQYF.

The V gene is TRBV7-8, the J gene TRBJ2-2; TRBD2 might be the D (6 bases). Trimming took 0 bases from V and 4 from J, leaving 9 bases between them. From germline, CDR1 is SGHVS and CDR2 FQNEAQ. This CDR3 contains 15 residues. The CDR3 DNA follows: TGTGCCAGCAGCTTAGCAAGCGGGTTCACCGGGGAGCTGTTTTTT. Translated, it gives CASSLASGFTGELFF.

This chain uses TRBV29-1 with TRBJ1-1, with D unresolved. The CDR3 totals 17 residues. In germline, CDR1 is SQVTM, CDR2 ANQGSEA. V was clipped by 1 base and J by 1 base, with 19 bases between them. DNA of the CDR3: TGCAGCGTTGAAGGATCCTATGAAATGCGGCAGAACACTGAAGCTTTCTTT. It encodes CSVEGSYEMRQNTEAFF. Using reference TRBV29-1 and TRBJ1-1 for the parts outside the CDR3, the full variable domain is SAVISQKPSRDICQRGTSLTIQCQVDSQVTMMFWYRQQPGQSLTLIATANQGSEATYESGFVIDKFPISRPNLTFSTLTVSNMSPEDSSIYLCSVEGSYEMRQNTEAFFGQGTRLTVV.

This chain connects TRBV19 to TRBJ1-2; D possibly corresponds to TRBD1 (5 bases). The germline gives CDR1 LNHDA, CDR2 SQIVND (reference sequence). V lost 4 bases, J lost 4 bases, and 16 bases lay in between. The CDR3 length is 15 residues. CDR3 nucleotides: TGTGCCAGTAGTAAAGGCGGGACGTCTATCTATGGCTACACCTTC. Translation: CASSKGGTSIYGYTF.

The chain links TRBV7-2 to TRBJ1-1, with 10 positions matching TRBD1. The V and J ends lost 5 bases and 5 bases, in that order; junction bases with no gene match: 5. Per the germline V gene, CDR1 is SGHTA and CDR2 is FQGNSA. There are 14 residues in the CDR3. The DNA for the CDR3 is TGTGCCAGCAGCCAAGACAGGGGGCGGACTGAAGCTTTCTTT. Protein product: CASSQDRGRTEAFF.

The sample holds one count of this clone. The V and J genes are TRBV24-1 and TRBJ2-3, with 9 bases fitting TRBD1. The CDR3 extends over 16 amino acids. The germline CDR1 and CDR2 sequences are KGHDR and SFDVKD. Trimming cost V 6 bases and J 6 bases; bases outside gene matches: 12. As DNA, the CDR3 is TGTGCCACCAGTATGGGAACAGGGGGCTTCGGGGATACGCAGTATTTT. Translation gives CATSMGTGGFGDTQYF.

The V call is TRBV7-8, the J call TRBJ1-2; D is uncertain. Trimming took off 4 bases at V and 0 bases at J, with 9 bases between the two ends. This CDR3 region has 14 residues. The germline CDR1 and CDR2 sequences are SGHVS and FQNEAQ. CDR3 coding DNA: TGTGCCAGCAGCTATGAGTCTTCTAACTATGGCTACACCTTC. This translates into CASSYESSNYGYTF.

The chain joins TRBV3-1 (or the pseudogene TRBV3-2) to TRBJ1-2; 7 nucleotides line up with TRBD1. The length of the CDR3 is 16 residues. V was clipped by 0 bases and J by 4 bases; unmatched bases: 8. CDR1 is LGHDT and CDR2 is YNNKEL in the germline V gene (reference sequence). This CDR3 reads CASSQDSRGRAYGYTF. The CDR3 bases are TGTGCCAGCAGCCAAGATTCAAGGGGGCGCGCCTATGGCTACACCTTC.